One sample yielded the 9 T cell receptor beta chains listed below, sequenced in a study of a mutant IDH1 vaccine in newly diagnosed glioma listed by TCRdb under 2021. Receptors were amplified or captured by the immunoSEQ multiplex PCR assay. TCRdb carries this immuneACCESS record with in-frame sequences only. Its versions omit some clonotypes, under half of them owing to an unresolved V gene in the studies checked, with the rest unexplained. The sample records 85,000 to 100,000 clones, around three quarters of which are singletons. Of the sample, less than 9.5% falls within the top ten clones. Per the publication, the time point label means: baseline, week 1 (first vaccination visit). This specimen's treatment or condition label, per the study, means: pre-vaccination baseline after standard-of-care therapy. The sample consisted of PBMCs, taken from a glioma patient treated with radiotherapy, temozolomide or both. These receptors all come from a middle-aged man with glioma.

This clone occurred a few times. The rearrangement links TRBV28 to TRBJ2-3, with 7 bases lining up with TRBD2. V lost 3 bases, J lost 1 base, and 10 bases stayed unmatched. Germline lookup yields CDR1 MDHEN and CDR2 SYDVKM. CDR3 length: 17 residues. The CDR3 nucleotides read TGTGCCAGCAGTTTCGCGGCGGGAGAGTATGGCACAGATACGCAGTATTTT. Translating it yields CASSFAAGEYGTDTQYF. Supplemented by reference TRBV28 and TRBJ2-3, the full variable domain reads DVKVTQSSRYLVKRTGEKVFLECVQDMDHENMFWYRQDPGLGLRLIYFSYDVKMKEKGDIPEGYSVSREKKERFSLILESASTNQTSMYLCASSFAAGEYGTDTQYFGPGTRLTVL.

The CDR3 nucleotides are TGTGCCAGCAGTTTCCGGGAGTTCTATGGCTACACCTTC. Its translation: CASSFREFYGYTF. The V call is TRBV5-5, the J call TRBJ1-2; no clear D. Trimming pared 5 bases from V and 4 bases from J, leaving 12 bases between. The CDR3 contains 13 residues. The V gene's germline CDR1 is SGHKS and CDR2 YYEKEE (reference sequence).

The V and J genes are TRBV2 and TRBJ1-2; D call uncertain. The V end was cut by 1 base, the J end by 8 bases, with 11 bases between. The germline CDR1 and CDR2 sequences are SNHLY and FYNNEI. This CDR3 spans 13 amino acids. The CDR3 DNA reads as TGTGCCAGCAGTGAAGTTGGGGTCGAGGGCTACACCTTC. It yields the protein CASSEVGVEGYTF.

This CDR3 is CASSRDRQATNYGYTF. The CDR3 DNA sequence: TGTGCCAGCAGCCGAGACAGACAGGCTACTAACTATGGCTACACCTTC. The chain uses TRBV7-2 and TRBJ1-2; a weak D match, TRBD1 (6 bases). The V gene's germline CDR1 is SGHTA and CDR2 FQGNSA. The CDR3 is 16 residues long. V lost 5 bases and J lost 0, with 16 bases in between.

This clone appeared a few times. Within the sample, other DNA sequences also encode this same CDR3. This chain uses TRBV19 with TRBJ2-7; 7 bases line up with TRBD1. This CDR3 region has 14 residues. Trimming at V came to 5 bases and at J to 0 bases, leaving 4 bases not matched to a gene. CDR1 LNHDA and CDR2 SQIVND come from the germline V gene (reference sequence). This CDR3 is CASSFRDSSYEQYF. In DNA form, the CDR3 reads TGTGCCAGTAGTTTCCGGGACAGCTCCTACGAGCAGTACTTC.

This clone has more than one count but fewer than ten. The gene calls are TRBV29-1 and TRBJ1-4, with TRBD1 identical over 7 bases. V lost 7 bases and J lost 7; bases outside the gene matches: 3. The CDR3 contains 11 residues. The germline V gene encodes CDR1 SQVTM and CDR2 ANQGSEA. The DNA for the CDR3 is TGCAGCGCACGGACAGGTGAAAAACTGTTTTTT. Translated: CSARTGEKLFF.

V usage is TRBV5-5 and J usage is TRBJ1-3; TRBD1 is a possible D gene (6 bases). From germline, CDR1 is SGHKS and CDR2 YYEKEE (reference sequence). The germline V and J ends were trimmed by 4 bases and 0 bases, with 11 bases remaining between them. The CDR3 consists of 15 residues. The CDR3: CASSGGQRSGNTIYF. In DNA form, the CDR3 reads TGTGCCAGCAGCGGTGGACAGCGCTCTGGAAACACCATATATTTT.

The chain has TRBV19 and TRBJ1-2, with TRBD1 matching over 9 bases. Germline CDR1 is LNHDA and CDR2 is SQIVND (reference sequence). Losses at the gene ends were 3 bases for V and 3 bases for J; bases not matched to a gene: 8. This CDR3 has 16 residues. The CDR3 nucleotides read TGTGCCAGTAGTATGCCTTCTGGGACAGGGCACTATGGCTACACCTTC. Protein: CASSMPSGTGHYGYTF.

The chain has TRBV6-6 and TRBJ1-2; D is undetermined. The CDR3 is made up of 16 amino acids. Germline V lookup: CDR1 MNHNY, CDR2 SVGAGI (reference sequence). Trimming pared 7 bases from V and 1 base from J, leaving 19 bases between. The CDR3 is CASTKLRPDSNYGYTF. The CDR3 DNA is TGTGCCAGCACCAAATTGCGGCCAGATAGTAACTATGGCTACACCTTC.